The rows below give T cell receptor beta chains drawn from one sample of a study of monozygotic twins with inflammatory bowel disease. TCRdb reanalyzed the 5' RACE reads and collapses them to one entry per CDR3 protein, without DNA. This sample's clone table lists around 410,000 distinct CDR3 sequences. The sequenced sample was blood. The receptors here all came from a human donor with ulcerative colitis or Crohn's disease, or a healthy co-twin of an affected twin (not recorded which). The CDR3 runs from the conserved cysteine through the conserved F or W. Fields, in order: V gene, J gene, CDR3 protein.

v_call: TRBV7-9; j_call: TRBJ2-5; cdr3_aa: CASSLVPDPLTQYF
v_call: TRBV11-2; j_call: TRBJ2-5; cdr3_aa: CASSPQRSQRTETQYF
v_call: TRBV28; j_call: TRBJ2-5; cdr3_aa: CASKAPQETQYF
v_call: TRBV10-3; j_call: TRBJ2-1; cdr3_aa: CAISDGGYNEQFF
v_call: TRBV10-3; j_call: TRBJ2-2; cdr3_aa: CATRPAGRHTGELFF
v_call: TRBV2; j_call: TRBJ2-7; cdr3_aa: CASIPIMGSGGSNRPYEQYF
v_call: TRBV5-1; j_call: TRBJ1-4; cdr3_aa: CASSLVPGPISTNEKLFF
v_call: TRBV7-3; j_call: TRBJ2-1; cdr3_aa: CASSLIAGVSYNEQFF
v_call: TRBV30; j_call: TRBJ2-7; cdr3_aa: CAWSTSFGAYEQYF
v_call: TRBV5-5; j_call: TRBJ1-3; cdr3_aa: CASSLARGIGNTIYF
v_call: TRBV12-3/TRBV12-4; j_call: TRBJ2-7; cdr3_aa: CASSSGTILGEQYF
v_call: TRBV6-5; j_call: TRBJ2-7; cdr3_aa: CASSSPTGTPYEQYF
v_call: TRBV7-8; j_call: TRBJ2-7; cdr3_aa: CASSPEGSGSGYEQYF
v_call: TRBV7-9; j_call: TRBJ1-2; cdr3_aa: CASSAEANYGYTF
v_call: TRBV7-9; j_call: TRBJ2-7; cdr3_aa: CASSLVLAGPSYEQYF
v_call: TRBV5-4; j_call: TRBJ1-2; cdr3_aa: CASSYDRNPNYGYTF
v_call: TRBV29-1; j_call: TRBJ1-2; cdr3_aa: CSTLSPNYGCTF
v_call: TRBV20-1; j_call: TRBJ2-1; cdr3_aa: CSARGLAGGSYNEQFF
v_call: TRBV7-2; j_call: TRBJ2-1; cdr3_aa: CASTGPFVRNEQFF
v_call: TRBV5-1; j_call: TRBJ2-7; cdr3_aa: CASSLDGTSDAYEQYF
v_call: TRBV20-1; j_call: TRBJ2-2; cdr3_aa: CSARRHLTGELFF
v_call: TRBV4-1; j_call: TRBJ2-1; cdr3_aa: CASSQEKGSPLNEQFF
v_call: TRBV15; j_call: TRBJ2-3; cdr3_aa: CATSRDPLKTTDTQYF
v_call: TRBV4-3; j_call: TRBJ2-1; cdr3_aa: CASSQATSGSGNEQFF
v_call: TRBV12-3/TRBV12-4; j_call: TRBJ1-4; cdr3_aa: CASTLTGEKLFF
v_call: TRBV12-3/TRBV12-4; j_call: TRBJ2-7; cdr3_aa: CASSSRTGKLSGSYEQYF
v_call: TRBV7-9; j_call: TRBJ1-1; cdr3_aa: CASFGLGNTEAFF